This record looks at one T cell receptor (beta chain) sequence and its context. TCRdb reanalysed the 5' RACE reads using MiXCR and keeps one entry per CDR3 protein. This repertoire shows fewer than 550,000 distinct CDR3 sequences, 12% to 15% found once; its top ten account for about 0.47%. This specimen belongs to a study of identical twins. A further study also used this sample, focusing on yellow fever vaccine responses in identical twins.

Sequencing input: CD4+ T cells sorted from blood. The clonotype comes from a woman aged 18-35 years in good health.

For the CDR3, the DNA is TGCAGCGTTGCGGGCAAATCGAACACTGAAGCTTTCTTT. Amino acids: CSVAGKSNTEAFF. V gene TRBV29-1 combines with J gene TRBJ1-1; D unresolved. The CDR3 contains 13 residues. V lost 4 bases and J lost 1, with 10 bases in between. In germline, CDR1 is SQVTM, CDR2 ANQGSEA.